These T cell receptor beta chains were read from a single sample in a study of OX40 agonist ivuxolimab in advanced cancers. Assay used: immunoSEQ multiplex PCR; TCRdb lists only in-frame clones, some missing. The sample shows over 20,000 clones, roughly 84% of them seen only once. The sample consisted of CD4+ or CD8+ T cells sorted from blood, taken in a trial of the OX40 agonist ivuxolimab. These receptors came from an adult with an advanced solid tumor such as melanoma, head and neck, liver or kidney cancer. CDR3s include the opening cysteine and the closing phenylalanine or tryptophan. Each record gives: D gene, V gene, J gene, clone size, CDR3 protein, CDR3 DNA. The D gene is left open where the match is weak. Clone size is given for some rows only: seen once, a few or many times, or a class if the clone is expanded.

TRBD2,TRBV7-9,TRBJ2-3,.,CASSLEPGLAGDTQYF,TGTGCCAGCAGCTTAGAACCGGGACTAGCAGGAGATACGCAGTATTTT
.,TRBV27,TRBJ2-1,.,CASSLLTGDEQFF,TGTGCCAGCAGTTTATTGACCGGGGATGAGCAGTTCTTC
.,TRBV27,TRBJ2-7,.,CASSSVVGAYEQYF,TGTGCCAGCAGTTCGGTGGTGGGAGCCTACGAGCAGTACTTC
.,TRBV7-2,TRBJ2-1,.,CASSLDRGGEQFF,TGTGCCAGCAGCTTAGACAGGGGGGGTGAGCAGTTCTTC
TRBD2,TRBV7-8,TRBJ2-3,.,CASSFSGGAPDTQYF,TGTGCCAGCAGCTTTAGCGGGGGGGCCCCCGATACGCAGTATTTT
TRBD1,TRBV7-9,TRBJ2-7,.,CASSLGDRTYEQYF,TGTGCCAGCAGCTTAGGGGACAGAACCTACGAGCAGTACTTC
TRBD1,TRBV27,TRBJ2-1,.,CASRDRAVRLNEQFF,TGTGCCAGCAGGGACAGGGCCGTAAGGTTAAATGAGCAGTTCTTC
.,TRBV6-1,TRBJ2-4,.,CASSATPRLAKNIQYF,TGTGCCAGCAGTGCCACCCCCCGACTAGCCAAAAACATTCAGTACTTC
.,TRBV27,TRBJ2-1,.,CASSPQPQAYNEQFF,TGTGCCAGCAGTCCCCAGCCCCAGGCCTACAATGAGCAGTTCTTC
TRBD1,TRBV27,TRBJ1-1,.,CASSLRQGSTEAFF,TGTGCCAGCAGCCTAAGACAGGGATCAACTGAAGCTTTCTTT
.,TRBV29-1,TRBJ2-2,.,CSVEVDTTGELFF,TGCAGCGTTGAAGTCGATACCACCGGGGAGCTGTTTTTT
.,TRBV18,TRBJ2-5,.,CASSPSSGFGETQYF,TGTGCCAGCTCACCTTCTTCAGGGTTTGGAGAGACCCAGTACTTC
.,TRBV27,TRBJ1-5,.,CASRLEGLGSNQPQHF,TGTGCCAGCAGGTTAGAGGGGTTAGGAAGCAATCAGCCCCAGCATTTT
.,TRBV7-9,TRBJ2-3,.,CASSLAERGDTQYF,TGTGCCAGCAGCTTAGCTGAACGAGGCGATACGCAGTATTTT
TRBD1,TRBV9,TRBJ2-3,.,CASSSRTGGTDTQYF,TGTGCCAGCAGCTCTCGGACAGGCGGTACAGATACGCAGTATTTT
TRBD2,TRBV13,TRBJ2-1,.,CASSPGLAGGPSYNEQFF,TGTGCCAGCAGCCCGGGACTAGCGGGAGGTCCATCCTACAATGAGCAGTTCTTC
.,TRBV27,TRBJ1-1,.,CASSPRGGGYTEAFF,TGTGCCAGCAGTCCTCGGGGAGGGGGGTATACTGAAGCTTTCTTT
TRBD1,TRBV5-8,TRBJ1-2,few,CASSFGFTGDDYGYTF,TGTGCCAGCAGCTTTGGATTTACAGGGGATGACTATGGCTACACCTTC
.,TRBV27,TRBJ1-5,once,CASGVLAKPQHF,TGTGCCAGCGGGGTACTTGCGAAGCCCCAGCATTTT